This T cell receptor beta chain appears in the sequencing data of a study of blood T cells in healthy people across ages (dated by TCRdb to between 2014 and 2017). General notes on the study: In model experiments, roughly one uniquely barcoded TCR beta cDNA molecule per two T cells was captured by template switching. Using deep sequencing normalized with unique cDNA molecular identifiers, the study measured how TCR beta repertoire diversity changes with age. The donors were split into four age groups: young (average around 16 years), middle-aged (roughly 39), aged (roughly 65) and long-lived (approximately 80). To avoid experimental bias, donors of different ages were spread randomly across the sequencing lanes. Two additional independent replicas of 1 million unique cDNA reads from the same blood draw were analyzed for two donors (one aged 18 to 29 and one aged 80 or older). The paper's findings and limits, for the study overall: Compared with the aged group, more naive CD4+ T cells, fewer expanded clones and increased TCR diversity were shown by the long-lived group, suggesting age selection. Observed TCR beta diversity per million T cells fell roughly linearly with age, and a significant reduction was already apparent by age roughly 40. There was a strong correlation between observed TCR beta diversity and the percentage of naive T cells measured by flow cytometry. Total diversity estimates from one million sequenced T cells were considered lower bounds and underestimates. Bulk unsorted PBMC profiling prevented conclusive comparison of naive and antigen-experienced compartments. The CMV infection status of donors was not known, potentially confounding age-related changes in expanded clonotypes.

The roughly 39 donors, aged about 6 to 100 years, were systemically healthy Caucasian individuals from Russia. Around 10 milliliters of peripheral blood were collected from each donor into EDTA-treated Vacutainer tubes. PBMCs were isolated by Ficoll-Paque density-gradient centrifugation, with at least 7 million obtained per sample. Total RNA was extracted from PBMCs with Trizol reagent, with at least 6 micrograms obtained per sample. Naive CD45RAhigh/CD27high T cell percentages were measured by flow cytometry on a PBMC aliquot from every donor. With respect to this clonotype: The specificity of this receptor is unknown. No base-level quality is on record; no much larger clone is a single base apart.

Libraries were prepared through 5' RACE. Sequencing used an Illumina HiSeq 2500. A second roughly 6 to 12 cycle PCR used a sample-barcoded 5' primer and a J-beta primer mix. A unique molecular identifier was introduced onto each TCR beta cDNA molecule by a template-switch 5' adaptor carrying 12 random nucleotides. At least 2.5 million CDR3-containing paired-end reads were obtained from each sample. All of the RNA was converted into first-strand cDNA using the Mint cDNA synthesis kit, with a TRBC-specific oligonucleotide serving as the primer. Following uracil-DNA glycosylase treatment, all cDNA underwent a first 18-cycle PCR with the universal primers M1SS and BC2_uni_R. Per the original workflow: For normalization, 1 million high-quality reads, each with a distinct molecular identifier, were randomly selected from each sample. Instead of being binned into consensus sequences, reads that shared molecular identifiers were thrown out. MiTCR, set to a Q25 quality threshold and the strictest error-elimination algorithm, was used for CDR3 identification, clonotype clustering and error correction. A nonparametric unseen species model using Euler transformation provided a lower-bound estimate of total TCR beta diversity. TCRdb reanalyzed the raw reads on its own, using fastp at Q25 for trimming and MiXCR for clone calling, and kept in-frame beta chains. CDR3 protein sequences are deduplicated, and each keeps its most common genes and DNA. TCRdb, not the authors, supplied the V and J calls. This sample comprises roughly 2 million distinct CDR3 sequences, 49% of them detected only once. The ten largest clones represent more than 2% of the sample.

CDR1 and CDR2 (LGHDT, YNNKEL) derive from the germline V gene (reference sequence). The junction carries 9 bases between V and J, which are trimmed by 0 bases and 0 bases respectively. From the cysteine up to the phenylalanine, the CDR3 has a length of 15 residues. Only CDR3 DNA remains: 45 bases, in frame from the first base. Material: blood. The sequence was obtained from a woman aged 35 to 49 in good health. This chain is built from TRBV3-1 and TRBJ2-7; too little of a D gene remains to name it. The nucleotide sequence is TGTGCCAGCAGCCAAGAGGGCCCACGCTCCTACGAGCAGTACTTC. Protein translation: CASSQEGPRSYEQYF.